This passage covers 22 T cell receptor beta chains from one sample sequenced in a study of T cell responses to AZD1222 COVID-19 vaccine. The protocol was immunoSEQ multiplex PCR, while the TCRdb copy is restricted to in-frame clones and leaves out a portion. The sample has around 130,000 clones; around 91% are singletons. The sample consisted of peripheral blood, taken on day 0 of AZD1222 vaccination. These receptor sequences come from an adult in good health.

In DNA form, the CDR3 reads TGCAGCGTTGAAGGAGGGGGATCTATTGATACGCAGTATTTT. It encodes CSVEGGGSIDTQYF. This rearrangement joins TRBV29-1 to TRBJ2-3, with D perhaps matching TRBD1 (6 bases). Trimming removed 1 base from V and 6 bases from J, with 14 bases in between. The CDR3 totals 14 residues. Germline V gene data show CDR1 as SQVTM and CDR2 as ANQGSEA.

This clone was detected a few times. The chain carries TRBV10-3 and TRBJ1-4; 11 bases fit TRBD1. CDR1 is ENHRY, CDR2 SYGVKD, per germline. The CDR3 extends over 18 amino acids. Trimming removed 1 base from V and 2 bases from J; junction bases left unmatched: 6. The CDR3 nucleotides read TGTGCCATCAGTGAGTTTGGACAGGGGGCATCTACTAATGAAAAACTGTTTTTT. This codes for CAISEFGQGASTNEKLFF.

CDR3 nucleotides: TGCAGCGTTCGGACAGGGGCTGGAAACACCATATATTTT. The encoded protein is CSVRTGAGNTIYF. The V and J genes are TRBV29-1 and TRBJ1-3; TRBD1 matches at 9 bases. V lost 5 bases to trimming and J lost 2 bases; unmatched junction nucleotides: 1. Germline-derived CDR1 and CDR2 are SQVTM and ANQGSEA. This CDR3 has 13 amino acids.

V and J are TRBV6-4 and TRBJ2-3; 12 bases fit TRBD2. CDR3 length equals 19 residues. Germline V gene sequence: CDR1 MRHNA, CDR2 SNTAGT. J gave up 4 bases and V 8 bases, and 19 bases lay outside the gene matches. The CDR3 DNA reads TGTGCCAGCCGACAGCCTCAGGAGACTAGCGGGAGACTCGCAGATACGCAGTATTTT. Amino acids: CASRQPQETSGRLADTQYF.

The gene calls are TRBV13 and TRBJ1-2; weak D call: TRBD1 (6 bases). Germline V CDR1 and CDR2: PRHDT, FYEKMQ (reference sequence). Trimming left V 5 bases short and J 4 bases short, with 14 bases between. The CDR3 has 14 residues. CDR3 protein: CASSTTQGTYGYTF. The DNA for the CDR3 is TGTGCCAGCAGCACAACACAGGGAACCTATGGCTACACCTTC.

The genes are TRBV19 and TRBJ2-7; the D gene is possibly TRBD1 (5 bases). The CDR3 loop spans 15 amino acids. Germline lookup yields CDR1 LNHDA and CDR2 SQIVND (reference sequence). Trimming pared 5 bases from V and 3 bases from J, leaving 17 bases between. CDR3 in amino acids: CASSPSHDSFYEQYF. Written as DNA, the CDR3 is TGTGCCAGTAGTCCGAGCCATGACAGTTTCTACGAGCAGTACTTC.

This clone has just one count. The chain combines TRBV5-1 with TRBJ2-5; TRBD2 matches at 10 bases. Germline V gene sequence: CDR1 SGHRS, CDR2 YFSETQ. The length of the CDR3 is 14 residues. The V gene end was trimmed by 5 bases and the J gene end by 0 bases; junction bases not matched to a gene: 1. The CDR3 nucleotides read TGCGCCAGCAGGCTAGCGGGGGACCAAGAGACCCAGTACTTC. Encoded protein: CASRLAGDQETQYF.

This chain uses TRBV5-1 with TRBJ2-2; tentative D call: TRBD1 (5 bases). The CDR3 contains 16 residues. Germline V gene data show CDR1 as SGHRS and CDR2 as YFSETQ. Trimming left V 2 bases short and J 0 bases short, with 11 bases between. CDR3 sequence reads: CASSFFLQANTGELFF. Here the CDR3 DNA reads TGCGCCAGCAGCTTCTTCCTACAGGCGAACACCGGGGAGCTGTTTTTT. Full variable domain (missing parts from reference TRBV5-1 and TRBJ2-2): KAGVTQTPRYLIKTRGQQVTLSCSPISGHRSVSWYQQTPGQGLQFLFEYFSETQRNKGNFPGRFSGRQFSNSRSEMNVSTLELGDSALYLCASSFFLQANTGELFFGEGSRLTVL.

In its sample, this clone was seen once. This chain links TRBV3-1 (or the pseudogene TRBV3-2) with TRBJ1-2; D is undetermined. V dropped 1 base and J dropped 8 bases, with 5 bases sitting between them. This CDR3 spans 11 amino acids. CDR1 is LGHDT and CDR2 is YNNKEL in the germline V gene (reference sequence). DNA for the CDR3: TGTGCCAGCAGCCAAGGTCACGGCTACACCTTC. It encodes CASSQGHGYTF.

V gene TRBV7-6 combines with J gene TRBJ1-1, with 7 bases identical to TRBD1. CDR1 and CDR2 (germline): SGHVS, FNYEAQ. This CDR3 contains 14 residues. V gave up 4 bases and J gave up 5 bases; unmatched junction bases: 7. In DNA, the CDR3 is TGTGCCAGCAGCTCCCAGGGGGAGCTTACTGAAGCTTTCTTT. Protein product: CASSSQGELTEAFF. Looking up the rest from reference TRBV7-6 and TRBJ1-1 gives the full variable domain: GAGVSQSPRYKVTKRGQDVALRCDPISGHVSLYWYRQALGQGPEFLTYFNYEAQQDKSGLPNDRFSAERPEGSISTLTIQRTEQRDSAMYRCASSSQGELTEAFFGQGTRLTVV.

This chain links TRBV28 with TRBJ1-2; D uncertain. Germline values: CDR1 MDHEN, CDR2 SYDVKM. The length of the CDR3 is 13 residues. Trimming left V 6 bases short and J 4 bases short, with 12 bases between. CDR3: CASSTVTAYGYTF. The DNA of the CDR3 is TGTGCCAGCAGCACGGTTACGGCCTATGGCTACACCTTC.

The chain's CDR3 is CATSRSRQGAGANVLTF. CDR3 nucleotide sequence: TGTGCCACCAGCAGATCAAGACAGGGGGCCGGGGCCAACGTCCTGACTTTC. The chain combines TRBV15 with TRBJ2-6; TRBD1 matches 10 bases. The CDR3 has 17 residues. Germline lookup yields CDR1 LNHNV and CDR2 YYDKDF (reference sequence). V shed 2 bases, J shed 4 bases, and the junction held 5 bases outside the gene matches.

The rearrangement links TRBV5-1 to TRBJ2-3; TRBD2 agrees at 11 bases. With 1 base clipped from V and 0 bases from J, the junction kept 4 bases outside the gene matches. This CDR3 is built from 17 residues. Germline values: CDR1 SGHRS, CDR2 YFSETQ. CDR3 residues: CASSLSSGGPSTDTQYF. CDR3 sequence (DNA): TGCGCCAGCAGCTTGTCTAGCGGGGGGCCTAGCACAGATACGCAGTATTTT.

V is TRBV4-2 and J is TRBJ1-4, with a tentative D call TRBD1 (6 bases). From germline, CDR1 is LGHNA and CDR2 YNFKEQ. V was trimmed by 3 bases and J by 6 bases, leaving 14 bases between them. CDR3 size: 15 residues. The CDR3 bases are TGTGCCAGCAGCCAGACGGACAGCAACTATGAAAAACTGTTTTTT. Encoded protein: CASSQTDSNYEKLFF.

The chain combines TRBV19 with TRBJ2-2; D call uncertain. Germline assignment: CDR1 LNHDA and CDR2 SQIVND (reference sequence). The CDR3 is 15 amino acids. V shed 2 bases and J shed 4 bases, with 11 bases lying between them. As DNA, the CDR3 is TGTGCCAGTAGTATATCCCCTCGAGGCACCGGGGAGCTGTTTTTT. Protein product: CASSISPRGTGELFF.

The J gene is TRBJ2-1, the V gene TRBV10-1; TRBD2 matches at 12 bases. CDR1 and CDR2 (germline): WNHNN, SYGVQD (reference sequence). CDR3 size: 19 residues. Unmatched junction bases numbered 13, after V lost 3 bases and J lost 4 bases. CDR3 region: CASSDGLAGGLGLYNEQFF. The CDR3 coding sequence is TGCGCCAGCAGTGATGGCCTAGCGGGGGGGCTCGGTCTATACAATGAGCAGTTCTTC.

This chain links TRBV5-4 with TRBJ1-1; 11 bases match TRBD1. Trimming took 4 bases from V and 5 from J; bases not matched to a gene: 10. In germline, CDR1 is SGHNT, CDR2 YYREEE (reference sequence). The CDR3 is made up of 16 amino acids. The CDR3 reads CASSAGQGVQMTEAFF. As DNA, the CDR3 is TGTGCCAGCAGCGCGGGACAGGGGGTGCAAATGACTGAAGCTTTCTTT.

V usage is TRBV20-1 and J usage is TRBJ2-1; 8 bases fit TRBD2. The germline gives CDR1 DFQATT, CDR2 SNEGSKA (reference sequence). The CDR3 is 14 amino acids. V was clipped by 3 bases and J by 14 bases; unmatched bases: 15. This CDR3 is CSASKSMVEREKFF. CDR3 sequence (DNA): TGCAGTGCTAGTAAATCGATGGTTGAGCGGGAGAAGTTCTTC.

The chain joins TRBV11-3 to TRBJ2-1; 15 nucleotides agree with TRBD2. Germline V gives CDR1 SGHNT, CDR2 YENEEA. V dropped 5 bases and J dropped 10; count of bases not matched to a gene: 3. The CDR3 runs 14 residues. CDR3 bases: TGTGCCAGCAGCCCGGGACTAGCGGGAGGAGAGCAGTTCTTC. This sequence encodes CASSPGLAGGEQFF.

V is TRBV13 and J is TRBJ2-1; no reliable D call. The CDR3 length is 14 residues. Trimming shortened V by 3 bases and J by 5 bases, and 11 bases separated the two germline ends. The germline V gene encodes CDR1 PRHDT and CDR2 FYEKMQ (reference sequence). The CDR3 DNA is TGTGCCAGCAGCTTGGGATTACGTAACAATGAGCAGTTCTTC. This codes for CASSLGLRNNEQFF.

V and J are TRBV10-2 and TRBJ2-1, with TRBD2 matching over 9 bases. This CDR3 is 15 amino acids long. CDR1 and CDR2 (germline): WSHSY, SAAADI. The ends lost 6 bases at V and 8 bases at J; junction bases unmatched: 11. CDR3 loop: CASRSIAGVGDEQFF. The CDR3 nucleotides read TGCGCCAGCAGGTCAATAGCGGGAGTGGGCGATGAGCAGTTCTTC.

The V gene is TRBV5-1, the J gene TRBJ2-1; 9 positions match TRBD1. The CDR3 spans 18 residues. Trimming at V came to 2 bases and at J to 0 bases, leaving 9 bases not matched to a gene. Per germline, CDR1 SGHRS and CDR2 YFSETQ. This CDR3 is CASSFGTGGSSSYNEQFF. The CDR3 bases are TGCGCCAGCAGCTTCGGTACAGGGGGCTCGAGCTCCTACAATGAGCAGTTCTTC.